The 18 T cell receptor beta chains presented below share a single source sample, sequenced in a study of OX40 agonist ivuxolimab in advanced cancers. TCRdb's copy holds only in-frame clones and misses some; the assay was immunoSEQ multiplex PCR. Of under 85,000 clones in the sample, roughly 88% were seen once. Sequencing was performed on CD4+ or CD8+ T cells sorted from blood, taken in a trial of the OX40 agonist ivuxolimab. The receptors come from an adult with an advanced solid tumor such as melanoma, head and neck, liver or kidney cancer.

The chain recombines TRBV9 with TRBJ1-2, with 7 nucleotides matching TRBD1. The CDR3 extends over 14 amino acids. Trimming removed 6 bases from V and 4 bases from J; junction bases left unmatched: 9. The germline V gene encodes CDR1 SGDLS and CDR2 YYNGEE. In DNA, the CDR3 is TGTGCCAGCACGAGGGACAGCCATATCTATGGCTACACCTTC. Amino acids: CASTRDSHIYGYTF.

The V gene is TRBV6-5, the J gene TRBJ1-5; D unclear. Looked up from germline, CDR1 is MNHEY and CDR2 is SVGAGI. The ends were cut back, 6 bases at V and 4 bases at J, with 10 bases in the middle. The CDR3 covers 13 residues. The CDR3 is CASSPTLNQPQHF. In DNA form, the CDR3 reads TGTGCCAGCAGCCCCACCCTTAATCAGCCCCAGCATTTT.

This rearrangement joins TRBV4-1 to TRBJ1-2; 9 bases align to TRBD1. The V gene end was trimmed by 0 bases and the J gene end by 8 bases; junction bases not matched to a gene: 13. The CDR3 extends over 17 amino acids. Germline V gene lookup returns CDR1 MGHRA and CDR2 YSYEKL. The CDR3 DNA is TGCGCCAGCAGCCAAGAAAGGGGGGACAGGGCAAGGGTCGGCTACACCTTC. It translates to CASSQERGDRARVGYTF.

This clone appeared a few times. The chain joins TRBV10-3 to TRBJ1-1; D possibly corresponds to TRBD1 (5 bases). V gave up 10 bases and J gave up 0 bases, with 12 bases separating them. The CDR3 has 13 residues. Looked up from germline, CDR1 is ENHRY and CDR2 is SYGVKD. CDR3 sequence reads: CATTRDLNTEAFF. The CDR3 region has the DNA TGTGCCACCACAAGGGACCTGAACACTGAAGCTTTCTTT.

CDR3 coding DNA: TGTGCCACCAGCAGAGAACAGGGCGGCTCACCCCTCCACTTT. Its translation: CATSREQGGSPLHF. The chain recombines TRBV15 with TRBJ1-6; D perhaps matches TRBD1 (6 bases). Looked up from germline, CDR1 is LNHNV and CDR2 is YYDKDF (reference sequence). The CDR3 extends over 14 amino acids. V dropped 0 bases and J dropped 10 bases, with 10 bases sitting between them.

This clone was seen a handful of times. The chain joins TRBV7-9 to TRBJ1-1, with D possibly being TRBD1 (6 bases). Trimming took off 5 bases at V and 10 bases at J, with 17 bases between the two ends. The CDR3 extends over 13 amino acids. CDR1 SEHNR and CDR2 FQNEAQ come from the germline V gene (reference sequence). In DNA form, the CDR3 reads TGTGCCAGCAGCAGTCGTGAAGGGGGTATAGCTTTCTTT. Its translation is CASSSREGGIAFF.

The chain links TRBV18 to TRBJ1-2; D may be TRBD1 (6 bases). V gave up 0 bases and J gave up 2 bases, with 13 bases separating them. Germline V gene lookup returns CDR1 KGHSH and CDR2 LQKENI. This CDR3 comprises 16 residues. In DNA form, the CDR3 reads TGTGCCAGCTCACCACCCGCAGGGGCGCCAAACTATGGCTACACCTTC. This translates into CASSPPAGAPNYGYTF. Full variable domain (outside the CDR3, taken from reference TRBV18 and TRBJ1-2): NAGVMQNPRHLVRRRGQEARLRCSPMKGHSHVYWYRQLPEEGLKFMVYLQKENIIDESGMPKERFSAEFPKEGPSILRIQQVVRGDSAAYFCASSPPAGAPNYGYTFGSGTRLTVV.

V usage is TRBV5-1 and J usage is TRBJ2-3; D assignment may be TRBD1 or TRBD2 (7 bases each). The CDR3 spans 16 residues. The V gene lost 2 bases and the J gene lost 0 bases, with 13 bases spanning the gap. CDR1 is SGHRS, CDR2 YFSETQ, per germline. The CDR3 region is CASSFRQGGSTDTQYF. The CDR3 DNA is TGCGCCAGCAGCTTTCGACAGGGAGGGAGCACAGATACGCAGTATTTT.

The V gene is TRBV27, the J gene TRBJ2-3; D perhaps matches TRBD1 (6 bases). The CDR3 consists of 18 residues. V lost 1 base, J lost 0 bases, and 17 bases lay in between. In germline, CDR1 is MNHEY, CDR2 SMNVEV (reference sequence). The CDR3 protein is CASSLFGKTGLSTDTQYF. The CDR3 nucleotides read TGTGCCAGCAGTTTATTCGGGAAGACAGGTCTAAGCACAGATACGCAGTATTTT.

J is TRBJ1-6 and V is TRBV19, with 9 bases matching TRBD1. V lost 6 bases to trimming and J lost 5 bases; unmatched junction nucleotides: 8. CDR1 and CDR2 from the germline V gene are LNHDA and SQIVND (reference sequence). The CDR3 runs to 16 residues. For the CDR3, the DNA is TGTGCCAGTAGACCCTCGACAGGGGGTAATAATTCACCCCTCCACTTT. Amino acid sequence: CASRPSTGGNNSPLHF. Drawing the rest from reference TRBV19 and TRBJ1-6, the complete variable domain is DGGITQSPKYLFRKEGQNVTLSCEQNLNHDAMYWYRQDPGQGLRLIYYSQIVNDFQKGDIAEGYSVSREKKESFPLTVTSAQKNPTAFYLCASRPSTGGNNSPLHFGNGTRLTVT.

V is TRBV6-5 and J is TRBJ2-1; tentative D call: TRBD1 (5 bases). V gave up 0 bases and J gave up 0 bases, with 9 bases separating them. Germline-derived CDR1 and CDR2 are MNHEY and SVGAGI. The CDR3 runs to 16 residues. CDR3 loop: CASSYSRGGSYNEQFF. The CDR3 bases are TGTGCCAGCAGTTACTCAAGGGGCGGCTCCTACAATGAGCAGTTCTTC.

The rearrangement uses TRBV18 and TRBJ1-1; TRBD1 matches 11 bases. The J segment lost 11 bases and the V segment lost 3 bases, leaving 2 bases of the junction unmatched. The CDR3 is made up of 12 amino acids. CDR1 is KGHSH, CDR2 LQKENI, per germline. The CDR3 DNA follows: TGTGCCAGCTCACCCGGGACAGGGGGGGCTTTCTTT. It translates to CASSPGTGGAFF.

The V and J genes are TRBV5-1 and TRBJ2-7; 9 bases agree with TRBD1. Germline loops: CDR1 SGHRS, CDR2 YFSETQ. The CDR3 totals 16 residues. The ends lost 4 bases at V and 4 bases at J; junction bases unmatched: 12. The CDR3 nucleotides are TGCGCCAGCAGCCCTGGCACAGGGGGCCGAAGATACGAGCAGTACTTC. Its protein is CASSPGTGGRRYEQYF.

The chain joins TRBV28 to TRBJ1-4; maybe TRBD1 (5 bases). The CDR3 loop spans 14 amino acids. CDR1 MDHEN and CDR2 SYDVKM come from the germline V gene. V was shortened by 4 bases and J by 7 bases, with 13 bases between the two germline ends. The CDR3 bases are TGTGCCAGCAGTTGGACATCAAAAGGTGAAAAACTGTTTTTT. It yields the protein CASSWTSKGEKLFF.

V gene TRBV7-2 combines with J gene TRBJ2-7, with TRBD2 matching 9 bases. V gave up 3 bases and J gave up 0 bases; unmatched junction bases: 3. Germline V gives CDR1 SGHTA, CDR2 FQGNSA. CDR3 size: 15 residues. Here the CDR3 reads CASSLRGGISYEQYF. The DNA of the CDR3 is TGTGCCAGCAGCTTGCGGGGGGGTATCTCCTACGAGCAGTACTTC.

This clone was detected only a few times. CDR3 sequence: CATSRDGTGASPLHF. The CDR3 coding sequence is TGTGCCACCAGCAGAGACGGGACAGGGGCTTCACCCCTCCACTTT. This chain uses TRBV15 with TRBJ1-6; 10 positions match TRBD1. The CDR3 totals 15 residues. Per the germline V gene, CDR1 is LNHNV and CDR2 is YYDKDF (reference sequence). V trimming: 0 bases; J trimming: 9 bases; junction bases outside the gene matches: 2.

This clone was detected once. V usage is TRBV6-5 and J usage is TRBJ1-2; 10 bases align to TRBD1. This CDR3 spans 15 amino acids. Germline CDR1 is MNHEY and CDR2 is SVGAGI. The junction had 6 bases not matched to a gene; V was cut back by 5 bases and J by 3 bases. CDR3 sequence (DNA): TGTGCCAGCAGTGGCGGGACAGGGGAATACTATGGCTACACCTTC. Its translation: CASSGGTGEYYGYTF.

This clone was seen just once. V usage is TRBV30 and J usage is TRBJ2-1; 7 nucleotides line up with TRBD2. From germline, CDR1 is GTSNPN and CDR2 SVGIG (reference sequence). The CDR3 is 14 residues long. With 0 bases clipped from V and 6 bases from J, the junction kept 5 bases outside the gene matches. In DNA, the CDR3 is TGTGCCTGGAGTGTGGGGGGGAGCCTCAATGAGCAGTTCTTC. Protein: CAWSVGGSLNEQFF.